This T cell receptor beta chain emerged from a study of T-cell memory formation after mild COVID-19. V lost 1 base and J 2 bases, leaving 14 bases between the germline ends. There are 16 residues in the CDR3. From germline, CDR1 is LGHNA and CDR2 YNFKEQ. In regard to this clonotype: The antigen remains undetermined.

Constant-segment primers served in 5'RACE that generated TCR alpha and TCR beta cDNA libraries bearing sample barcodes and UMIs. Each CDR3 protein gets one entry after TCRdb re-called the 5' RACE reads with MiXCR. The profile shows 190,000 or so distinct CDR3 sequences, about 10% of them singletons. General study findings and limits: Day 15 to 85 contracting clones showed balanced CD4/CD8; later expanders leaned CD4+.

This TCR was sampled from a man aged 18 to 29 who had mild COVID-19 (a few samples of this study predate the infection). Cell type and time point are not known. The rearrangement joins TRBV4-2 to TRBJ1-2, with a weak D call TRBD1 (5 bases). What was sequenced was PBMCs or a T cell subset sorted from them (not recorded which). The CDR3 region has the DNA TGTGCCAGCAGCCAAGGTGGTGACAGAAACAACTATGGCTACACCTTC. Its translation is CASSQGGDRNNYGYTF.